The 27 T cell receptor beta chains reported below all come from one sample, sequenced in a study of T cells after posttransplantation cyclophosphamide. Using immunoSEQ multiplex PCR, the repertoire was profiled, and TCRdb retains in-frame clones only, with some absent. The repertoire consists of around 34,000 clones, none detected only once. Sequencing input: PBMCs. These TCRs come from a man aged 50 to 60 in good health, CMV-negative, and a related stem cell transplant donor.

This clone has a count of ten or more. The rearrangement uses TRBV15 and TRBJ2-6, with a possible D match to TRBD2 (6 bases). Deletions cut 6 bases from V and 3 bases from J, with 12 bases between. The CDR3 has 15 residues. Germline loops: CDR1 LNHNV, CDR2 YYDKDF (reference sequence). CDR3: CATSRDSFGANVLTF. CDR3 DNA sequence: TGTGCCACCAGTCGGGACTCCTTTGGGGCCAACGTCCTGACTTTC.

This clone was observed many times. This chain connects TRBV7-9 to TRBJ2-1; tentative D call: TRBD2 (6 bases). V was trimmed by 6 bases and J by 10 bases, leaving 10 bases between them. The CDR3 contains 11 residues. Germline-derived CDR1 and CDR2 are SEHNR and FQNEAQ (reference sequence). The CDR3 DNA follows: TGTGCCAGCAGGGGCAGCGGGGAGCAGTTCTTC. Amino acid sequence: CASRGSGEQFF.

This clone was seen many times. The V gene is TRBV7-3, the J gene TRBJ2-7, with 9 positions matching TRBD1. The J segment lost 3 bases and the V segment lost 4 bases, leaving 1 base of the junction unmatched. The germline V gene has CDR1 SGHTA and CDR2 FQGTGA. The length of the CDR3 is 13 residues. CDR3 sequence (DNA): TGTGCCAGCAGCTGGGGACAGGGCTACGAGCAGTACTTC. Amino acids: CASSWGQGYEQYF.

This clone came up a few times. The chain couples TRBV5-8 to TRBJ1-2, with D hard to call. CDR1 is SGHTS and CDR2 is YDEGEE in the germline V gene. The V end lost 0 bases, the J end lost 5 bases, and 11 bases lay between the germline ends. The CDR3 is 14 residues long. DNA of the CDR3: TGTGCCAGCAGCTTGGGGGCCAGCCGTTATGGCTACACCTTC. The encoded protein is CASSLGASRYGYTF.

There are many counts of this clone. The chain uses TRBV2 and TRBJ2-1, with 9 bases identical to TRBD2. Germline V gives CDR1 SNHLY, CDR2 FYNNEI. The CDR3 length is 15 residues. Losses at the gene ends were 3 bases for V and 5 bases for J; bases not matched to a gene: 5. The CDR3 reads CASSETVAGDNEQFF. The CDR3 DNA sequence: TGTGCCAGCAGTGAGACGGTAGCGGGGGACAATGAGCAGTTCTTC.

This clone was seen repeatedly, ten times or more. V usage is TRBV6-5 and J usage is TRBJ2-7; no reliable D call. V was trimmed by 6 bases and J by 2 bases, leaving 8 bases between them. This CDR3 has 12 residues. Germline CDR1 and CDR2: MNHEY and SVGAGI. In DNA, the CDR3 is TGTGCCAGCAGCGACGAGGCCTACGAGCAGTACTTC. Its translation: CASSDEAYEQYF.

This clone came up many times. The rearrangement joins TRBV7-2 to TRBJ2-5; maybe TRBD1 (6 bases). The CDR3 contains 13 residues. Germline V CDR1 and CDR2: SGHTA, FQGNSA. With 4 bases removed from V and 4 bases from J, the gap between germline ends came to 10 bases. The CDR3 loop is CASSSNRVETQYF. CDR3 bases: TGTGCCAGCAGCTCAAACAGGGTAGAGACCCAGTACTTC.

This clone was seen repeatedly, ten times or more. The chain couples TRBV9 to TRBJ2-1, with TRBD1 as a possible D gene (5 bases). In germline, CDR1 is SGDLS, CDR2 YYNGEE. The CDR3 extends over 13 amino acids. V dropped 0 bases and J dropped 7 bases, with 8 bases sitting between them. Here the CDR3 DNA reads TGTGCCAGCAGCGTAGGAGGACAAAATGAGCAGTTCTTC. It is translated as CASSVGGQNEQFF.

This clone has at least ten counts. The chain combines TRBV2 with TRBJ1-2; no clear D. The CDR3 runs 14 residues. The germline V gene encodes CDR1 SNHLY and CDR2 FYNNEI. Trimming shortened V by 7 bases and J by 8 bases, and 20 bases separated the two germline ends. CDR3 bases: TGTGCCAGCAACAGAGGACGCCTGGAGGGCGGCTACACCTTC. Protein: CASNRGRLEGGYTF.

This clone was observed many times. This chain connects TRBV5-4 to TRBJ1-2, with D possibly TRBD1 on 6 matching bases. The V end lost 4 bases, the J end lost 4 bases, and 17 bases lay between the germline ends. The CDR3 length is 15 residues. Germline V gene sequence: CDR1 SGHNT, CDR2 YYREEE (reference sequence). CDR3 sequence reads: CASSLDSTSRYGYTF. The CDR3 bases are TGTGCCAGCAGCCTGGACAGTACATCTCGCTATGGCTACACCTTC.

This clone was seen many times. The chain has TRBV5-1 and TRBJ2-3, with D perhaps TRBD2 (6 bases). Deletions cut 5 bases from V and 6 bases from J, with 16 bases between. Germline values: CDR1 SGHRS, CDR2 YFSETQ. This CDR3 contains 14 residues. The DNA of the CDR3 is TGCGCCAGCAGTGCGGGAAGATCCATTGATACGCAGTATTTT. Its protein product is CASSAGRSIDTQYF.

The sample holds many counts of this clone. V and J are TRBV30 and TRBJ2-1, with 9 positions matching TRBD2. This CDR3 contains 17 residues. The trim removed 1 base at V and 6 bases at J, leaving 13 bases unmatched. Germline CDR1 reads GTSNPN; CDR2 reads SVGIG (reference sequence). CDR3 nucleotides: TGTGCCTGGAGTGAGGGGTTAGCGGGAGCTTTATTCAATGAGCAGTTCTTC. Encoded protein: CAWSEGLAGALFNEQFF.

This chain links TRBV5-1 with TRBJ2-3; 8 bases map to TRBD1. The CDR3 has 16 amino acids. J was trimmed by 4 bases and V by 5 bases; bases with no gene match: 12. CDR1 is SGHRS, CDR2 YFSETQ, per germline. The CDR3 nucleotides read TGCGCCAGCAGGCCCTACCGGGAACAGGGGGCAGATACGCAGTATTTT. Translation: CASRPYREQGADTQYF. Together with reference TRBV5-1 and TRBJ2-3, the CDR3 gives the full variable domain: KAGVTQTPRYLIKTRGQQVTLSCSPISGHRSVSWYQQTPGQGLQFLFEYFSETQRNKGNFPGRFSGRQFSNSRSEMNVSTLELGDSALYLCASRPYREQGADTQYFGPGTRLTVL.

The rearrangement uses TRBV5-1 and TRBJ2-1; D might be TRBD2 (5 bases). The CDR3 contains 15 residues. Germline CDR1 reads SGHRS; CDR2 reads YFSETQ. V was shortened by 5 bases and J by 0 bases, with 12 bases between the two germline ends. CDR3: CASRTTGSSYNEQFF. The CDR3 DNA is TGCGCCAGCAGGACTACTGGAAGCTCCTACAATGAGCAGTTCTTC.

In its sample, this clone was seen a few times. The V and J genes are TRBV7-2 and TRBJ2-2, with a tentative D call TRBD2 (5 bases). V was clipped by 7 bases and J by 6 bases, with 18 bases between them. The germline gives CDR1 SGHTA, CDR2 FQGNSA. The length of the CDR3 is 15 residues. The CDR3 nucleotides read TGTGCCAGCACCCTACGACTAACAGTGGCCGGGGAGCTGTTTTTT. The encoded protein is CASTLRLTVAGELFF.

This clone was seen repeatedly, ten times or more. The chain combines TRBV7-3 with TRBJ1-1; no reliable D call. Trimming removed 3 bases at V and 1 base at J, with 6 bases between. In germline, CDR1 is SGHTA, CDR2 FQGTGA. The CDR3 has 13 residues. CDR3 sequence: CASSFRENTEAFF. The DNA for the CDR3 is TGTGCCAGCAGCTTTCGAGAGAACACTGAAGCTTTCTTT. The variable domain in full, with the rest retrieved from reference TRBV7-3 and TRBJ1-1, is GAGVSQTPSNKVTEKGKYVELRCDPISGHTALYWYRQSLGQGPEFLIYFQGTGAADDSGLPNDRFFAVRPEGSVSTLKIQRTERGDSAVYLCASSFRENTEAFFGQGTRLTVV.

This clone has ten or more counts. The J gene is TRBJ1-2, the V gene TRBV10-3; D unresolved. Trimming stripped 2 bases from V and 6 bases from J, with 10 bases between. The CDR3 is made up of 13 amino acids. Per germline, CDR1 ENHRY and CDR2 SYGVKD. The CDR3 DNA reads as TGTGCCATCAGTGAGGGAGGGAGGCATGGCTACACCTTC. Translated, it gives CAISEGGRHGYTF.

This clone was seen many times. The V call is TRBV7-8, the J call TRBJ2-2, with unresolved D. Germline-derived CDR1 and CDR2 are SGHVS and FQNEAQ. V gave up 5 bases and J gave up 1 base, with 5 bases separating them. This CDR3 has 13 amino acids. CDR3 sequence: CASSRQNTGELFF. The CDR3 DNA follows: TGTGCCAGCAGCCGACAGAACACCGGGGAGCTGTTTTTT.

This clone was detected ten times or more. The V call is TRBV7-9, the J call TRBJ1-2; 9 nucleotides match TRBD1. CDR1 is SEHNR and CDR2 is FQNEAQ in the germline V gene (reference sequence). CDR3 size: 14 residues. V was clipped by 5 bases and J by 8 bases; unmatched bases: 9. The CDR3, as DNA: TGTGCCAGCAGCGAAGGACAGGGGTCAAACGGCTACACCTTC. Translation gives CASSEGQGSNGYTF.

This clone was detected ten times or more. The chain has TRBV7-9 and TRBJ2-1; the D gene is possibly TRBD2 (6 bases). The ends were cut back, 0 bases at V and 4 bases at J, with 13 bases in the middle. The CDR3 has 16 residues. Per the germline V gene, CDR1 is SEHNR and CDR2 is FQNEAQ (reference sequence). CDR3 in amino acids: CASSLAERAGYNEQFF. The CDR3, as DNA: TGTGCCAGCAGCTTAGCGGAGCGGGCCGGATACAATGAGCAGTTCTTC. Full variable domain (rest looked up from reference TRBV7-9 and TRBJ2-1): DTGVSQNPRHKITKRGQNVTFRCDPISEHNRLYWYRQTLGQGPEFLTYFQNEAQLEKSRLLSDRFSAERPKGSFSTLEIQRTEQGDSAMYLCASSLAERAGYNEQFFGPGTRLTVL.

This clone was recorded many times. This chain connects TRBV29-1 to TRBJ1-3; D is undetermined. Trimming cost V 7 bases and J 3 bases, with 10 bases left between them. CDR1 SQVTM and CDR2 ANQGSEA come from the germline V gene. This CDR3 has 12 amino acids. The CDR3 loop is CSAMGVGNTIYF. CDR3 DNA sequence: TGCAGCGCTATGGGAGTTGGAAACACCATATATTTT.

In this sample, this clone turned up many times. The V gene is TRBV19, the J gene TRBJ1-2; TRBD1 might be the D (6 bases). The CDR3 runs to 13 residues. Per the germline V gene, CDR1 is LNHDA and CDR2 is SQIVND (reference sequence). Trimming pared 4 bases from V and 7 bases from J, leaving 13 bases between. In DNA, the CDR3 is TGTGCCAGTAGTACCTCCACAGGGTTTGGCTACACCTTC. Amino acid sequence: CASSTSTGFGYTF.

This clone was recorded at least ten times. This rearrangement joins TRBV9 to TRBJ2-1; D possibly corresponds to TRBD2 (5 bases). Germline-derived CDR1 and CDR2 are SGDLS and YYNGEE. The germline V and J ends were trimmed by 4 bases and 1 base, with 9 bases remaining between them. The CDR3 is made up of 14 amino acids. This CDR3 reads CASSHDYSYNEQFF. Written as DNA, the CDR3 is TGTGCCAGCAGCCATGACTATTCCTACAATGAGCAGTTCTTC.

This clone was recorded at least ten times. The chain couples TRBV9 to TRBJ2-7; D may be TRBD1 (7 bases). Germline values: CDR1 SGDLS, CDR2 YYNGEE. V shed 2 bases and J shed 3 bases, with 12 bases lying between them. The CDR3 consists of 14 residues. The CDR3 sequence is CASSVRGDSYEQYF. CDR3 nucleotide sequence: TGTGCCAGCAGCGTCCGCGGGGACAGCTACGAGCAGTACTTC. The full variable domain, in which reference TRBV9 and TRBJ2-7 provide the parts outside the CDR3, is DSGVTQTPKHLITATGQRVTLRCSPRSGDLSVYWYQQSLDQGLQFLIQYYNGEERAKGNILERFSAQQFPDLHSELNLSSLELGDSALYFCASSVRGDSYEQYFGPGTRLTVT.

This clone was counted at least ten times. The chain carries TRBV5-1 and TRBJ2-1, with 10 bases matching TRBD2. J lost 2 bases, V lost 0 bases, and 2 bases had no gene match. Germline lookup yields CDR1 SGHRS and CDR2 YFSETQ. The CDR3 totals 16 residues. CDR3 sequence reads: CASSLGGLATYNEQFF. CDR3 coding DNA: TGCGCCAGCAGCTTGGGGGGACTAGCGACCTACAATGAGCAGTTCTTC.

This clone was detected ten times or more. The chain couples TRBV18 to TRBJ2-7; D is perhaps TRBD1 (5 bases). V was pared by 5 bases and J by 7 bases, with 15 bases between. The CDR3 totals 13 residues. Germline V gene data show CDR1 as KGHSH and CDR2 as LQKENI. CDR3 nucleotide sequence: TGTGCCAGCTCAGCGTCAAGGGGCGAAGAGCAGTACTTC. Encoded protein: CASSASRGEEQYF. The whole variable domain, filled in from reference TRBV18 and TRBJ2-7, reads NAGVMQNPRHLVRRRGQEARLRCSPMKGHSHVYWYRQLPEEGLKFMVYLQKENIIDESGMPKERFSAEFPKEGPSILRIQQVVRGDSAAYFCASSASRGEEQYFGPGTRLTVT.

The rearrangement links TRBV9 to TRBJ2-3; 7 nucleotides match TRBD1. Germline V CDR1 and CDR2: SGDLS, YYNGEE. V was pared by 0 bases and J by 2 bases, with 6 bases of the junction left unmatched. This CDR3 contains 16 residues. CDR3 protein: CASSVVCRGPTDTQYF. For the CDR3, the DNA is TGTGCCAGCAGCGTAGTGTGTAGGGGGCCCACAGATACGCAGTATTTT.